This TCR beta chain appears in the sequencing data of a study of blood T cell repertoires in COVID-19. At the level of the study: Both acute and convalescent COVID-19 samples were obtained from the United States, Italy and Spain. In each case, the material was cDNA or gDNA derived from T cells, B-cell-depleted T cells, or PBMCs.

Clones were read by immunoSEQ multiplex PCR, and TCRdb kept only the in-frame ones, dropping some. The sample lists roughly 320,000 clones, around 86% occurring once. CDR3 length: 18 residues. Participants came from about 23 US areas, aged about 18 to 100 years. The chain combines TRBV21-1 with TRBJ2-7; no DNA check was done on the table's D call, TRBD1. TRBV21-1 is classified as a pseudogene. The receptor was isolated from a man aged 25-40 years who had recovered from COVID-19. The sequenced material came from PBMCs or T cells enriched from blood (not recorded which). CDR3 amino acids: CASSNDPIWQGKDYEQYF. The CDR3 nucleotides are TGTGCCAGCAGCAATGACCCCATTTGGCAGGGTAAAGACTACGAGCAGTACTTC.